The rows below give T cell receptor beta chains drawn from one sample of a study of shared clonotypes between healthy human individuals. Sequenced by immunoSEQ multiplex PCR; TCRdb stores in-frame clones only, minus some. The table shows about 1.5 million clones, with about 96% occurring only once. What was sequenced was naive CD4+ T cells sorted from blood. The receptors were gathered from a man under 40 in good health. CDR3s include the opening cysteine and the closing phenylalanine or tryptophan. D genes are given only for firm matches. Size is stated for part of the rows, as once, few or many counts, or as a class when the clone is expanded.

j_call clone_size v_call d_call cdr3_length cdr3_nt cdr3_aa
TRBJ2-1 NA TRBV10-3 NA 16 TGTGCCATCAGTGAACCCCTACCCAATCCCTACAATGAGCAGTTCTTC CAISEPLPNPYNEQFF
TRBJ1-4 NA TRBV7-9 NA 14 TGTGCCAGCGCAGAGGGGGTTGGAAATGAAAAACTGTTTTTT CASAEGVGNEKLFF
TRBJ2-7 NA TRBV5-1 TRBD2 15 TGCGCCAGCAGCTTTAGCGCGGGAGGCTCCTTCGAGCAGTACTTC CASSFSAGGSFEQYF
TRBJ2-7 NA TRBV7-2 NA 12 TGTGCCAGCAGCTTGGGGCCCGCCGAGCAGTACTTC CASSLGPAEQYF
TRBJ1-5 NA TRBV10-3 NA 13 TGTGCCTCGAGGGACTTTCTTGGGCAGCCCCAGCATTTT CASRDFLGQPQHF
TRBJ1-4 NA TRBV6-1 NA 12 TGTGCCAGCAGTGAAAGGAATGAAAAACTGTTTTTT CASSERNEKLFF
TRBJ2-7 NA TRBV5-1 NA 15 TGCGCCAGCAGCTTGGATGGACAGCCGTCCTACGAGCAGTACTTC CASSLDGQPSYEQYF
TRBJ2-7 NA TRBV10-1 NA 14 TGCGCCAGCAGTGAGATGTCGGAGGCCTACGAGCAGTACTTC CASSEMSEAYEQYF
TRBJ2-7 NA TRBV27 NA 15 TGTGCCAGCAGTTTACGAGAGGGAGCCCCCTACGAGCAGTACTTC CASSLREGAPYEQYF
TRBJ1-4 NA TRBV19 NA 14 TGTGCCAGTAGCGGCAGTCAAGGCCGTGAAAAACTGTTTTTT CASSGSQGREKLFF
TRBJ2-1 NA TRBV19 TRBD1 17 TGTGCCAGTAGTTTGGGACAGGGGCAGAGCTCCTACAATGAGCAGTTCTTC CASSLGQGQSSYNEQFF
TRBJ2-2 NA TRBV5-1 NA 16 TGCGCCAGCAGCTTGGCCGGGACAAAAAACACCGGGGAGCTGTTTTTT CASSLAGTKNTGELFF
TRBJ1-5 NA TRBV6-1 TRBD1 13 TGTGCCATGGGGACAGGGGGCAATCAGCCCCAGCATTTT CAMGTGGNQPQHF
TRBJ1-1 once TRBV28 NA 13 TGTGCCAGCAGTTTAAGGCTGCCCACTGAAGCTTTCTTT CASSLRLPTEAFF
TRBJ2-1 NA TRBV5-1 NA 16 TGCGCCAGCAGCTTCCGGGGACACAACTCCTACAATGAGCAGTTCTTC CASSFRGHNSYNEQFF
TRBJ2-3 NA TRBV27 TRBD2 17 TGTGCCAGCAGTCCCTCTCGGGTAGCGGGAGGCACAGATACGCAGTATTTT CASSPSRVAGGTDTQYF
TRBJ1-1 NA TRBV9 TRBD1 15 TGTGCCAGCAGGTCCCAGGGGGCAATGAACACTGAAGCTTTCTTT CASRSQGAMNTEAFF
TRBJ2-1 once TRBV9 TRBD2 16 TGTGCCAGCAGCGTAGTCGGACTAGCGGGAGGCAATGAGCAGTTCTTC CASSVVGLAGGNEQFF
TRBJ2-5 NA TRBV30 NA 13 TGTGCCTGGATGGTTGGGGGATCAGAGACCCAGTACTTC CAWMVGGSETQYF
TRBJ1-1 NA TRBV5-6 TRBD1 17 TGTGCCAGCAGCCTTAGACAGGGGGCGAATTCGTACACTGAAGCTTTCTTT CASSLRQGANSYTEAFF
TRBJ1-1 NA TRBV9 NA 13 TGTGCCAGCAGCGCCGGCCATACTGGGGAGGCTTTCTTT CASSAGHTGEAFF
TRBJ2-5 NA TRBV7-2 NA 15 TGTGCCAGCAGCCCCTTGACCTTCTCGCAAGAGACCCAGTACTTC CASSPLTFSQETQYF